This T cell receptor beta chain originates from a study of blood T cell repertoires in COVID-19. Looking at the study overall: Sources were T cells, B-cell-depleted T cells, or PBMCs; the material itself was cDNA or gDNA.

Study processing details: Estimation of nucleated cell counts was performed using reference gene primer amplification. Only in-frame clones appear in the TCRdb table, and some are missing; sequencing was by immunoSEQ multiplex PCR. That table gives V, J and clone size, and the DNA gave D and trimming. The table includes tens of thousands of clones, over 75% detected once. The TCR originated in a woman between 70 and 85 years old with acute or convalescent COVID-19. What was sequenced was peripheral blood.

CDR3 sequence reads: CASSLVLGRTDTQYF. DNA for the CDR3: TGTGCCAGCAGCTTAGTCCTAGGCCGCACAGATACGCAGTATTTT. The V gene is TRBV7-2, the J gene TRBJ2-3; D is undetermined. This CDR3 has 15 amino acids. Germline CDR1 SGHTA, CDR2 FQGNSA. Deletions cut 1 base from V and 1 base from J, with 9 bases between.